This T cell receptor beta chain derives from a study of T-cell reconstitution after alpha-beta-depleted transplantation in children. Preparation of the TCRbeta library involved a method that used unique molecular identifiers. MiXCR, applied by TCRdb to the PCR reads, yields one record per CDR3 protein. The table shows under 140,000 distinct CDR3 sequences, with approximately 10% occurring only once. The sample holds many counts of this clonotype. Trimming removed 8 bases at V and 5 bases at J, with 15 bases between. The V gene's germline CDR1 is MGHDK and CDR2 SYGVNS. This CDR3 spans 13 amino acids. The input for sequencing was PBMCs from the stem cell graft donor, taken from the stem cell graft. The gene calls are TRBV25-1 and TRBJ2-5, with D perhaps matching TRBD1 (6 bases). The sequence derives from a human donor who donated a stem cell graft to a child with acute lymphoblastic leukemia. The CDR3 spells CASASGVRETQYF. The CDR3 nucleotides read TGTGCCAGCGCGTCAGGGGTTCGGGAGACCCAGTACTTC.